The 17 T cell receptor beta chains below all came from one sample that was sequenced in a study of cytomegalovirus exposure and HLA in healthy donors. Assay: immunoSEQ multiplex PCR; the TCRdb copy retains only in-frame clones and omits some. The data show about 78,000 clones, approximately 95% seen once. Sequenced: PBMCs. The receptors originated from a man aged 18 to 29 in good health and CMV-seropositive.

As to this clone: Sequence at one end of the junction differs from germline and may be a read error. J is TRBJ2-3 and V is TRBV7-7; perhaps TRBD2 as D (6 bases). The CDR3 consists of 14 residues. Germline-derived CDR1 and CDR2 are SSHAT and FNYEAQ (reference sequence). The CDR3 loop reads CASSFTGETDTQYF. CDR3 nucleotide sequence: TGTGCTAGCAGCTTCACGGGAGAGACAGATACGCAGTATTTT.

This chain joins TRBV5-4 and TRBJ1-4; TRBD1 agrees at 7 bases. This CDR3 has 16 residues. J gave up 1 base and V 1 base, and 4 bases lay outside the gene matches. Germline assignment: CDR1 SGHNT and CDR2 YYREEE (reference sequence). The CDR3 spells CASSLQTGLTNEKLFF. As DNA, the CDR3 is TGTGCCAGCAGCTTGCAGACAGGGTTAACTAATGAAAAACTGTTTTTT.

The chain recombines TRBV10-2 with TRBJ2-1; 12 bases match TRBD2. The CDR3 consists of 16 residues. Germline CDR1 WSHSY, CDR2 SAAADI. V trimming: 4 bases; J trimming: 7 bases; junction bases outside the gene matches: 8. CDR3 region: CASSVRLAGEQNEQFF. CDR3 nucleotides: TGCGCCAGCAGTGTCAGACTAGCGGGAGAGCAAAATGAGCAGTTCTTC.

The rearrangement joins TRBV4-1 to TRBJ1-5; TRBD1 is a possible D gene (6 bases). Germline V gene lookup returns CDR1 MGHRA and CDR2 YSYEKL. The CDR3 consists of 16 residues. V was trimmed by 4 bases and J by 5 bases, leaving 18 bases between them. This CDR3 is CASSLMGQAGDQPQHF. The CDR3 DNA reads TGCGCCAGCAGCCTGATGGGACAAGCCGGCGATCAGCCCCAGCATTTT.

The J gene is TRBJ2-1, the V gene TRBV10-3, with a possible D match to TRBD2 (7 bases). The ends were cut back, 4 bases at V and 1 base at J, with 14 bases in the middle. In germline, CDR1 is ENHRY, CDR2 SYGVKD. The CDR3 extends over 16 amino acids. The CDR3 here is CAISGGGLLSYNEQFF. For the CDR3, the DNA is TGTGCCATCAGTGGAGGGGGACTACTATCCTACAATGAGCAGTTCTTC.

This chain links TRBV4-1 with TRBJ2-7; D may be TRBD2 (5 bases). The germline gives CDR1 MGHRA, CDR2 YSYEKL. V lost 3 bases to trimming and J lost 5 bases, with 5 bases between them. The CDR3 spans 11 residues. The CDR3 region is CASSHGDEQYF. CDR3 DNA sequence: TGCGCCAGCAGCCACGGGGACGAGCAGTACTTC.

This chain connects TRBV5-1 to TRBJ2-5, with 9 bases identical to TRBD2. From germline, CDR1 is SGHRS and CDR2 YFSETQ. The J segment lost 1 base and the V segment lost 2 bases, leaving 6 bases of the junction unmatched. The CDR3 is 16 residues long. The CDR3 DNA is TGCGCCAGCAGCTTTAGTCTAGCGGGACTCCAAGAGACCCAGTACTTC. It encodes CASSFSLAGLQETQYF.

V is TRBV6-1 and J is TRBJ1-2, with D possibly matching TRBD1 (6 bases). Trimming took off 4 bases at V and 5 bases at J, with 20 bases between the two ends. The CDR3 is 16 residues long. Germline V gene sequence: CDR1 MNHNS, CDR2 SASEGT. For the CDR3, the DNA is TGTGCCAGCAGTGGTTGGAGTGACATGCAGGGGTATGGCTACACCTTC. Its protein is CASSGWSDMQGYGYTF.

The chain combines TRBV4-1 with TRBJ2-7; 9 bases are a match to TRBD1. The CDR3 runs 15 residues. V shed 6 bases and J 3 bases; nucleotides not matched to a gene: 9. Germline V CDR1 and CDR2: MGHRA, YSYEKL. The CDR3 sequence: CASRLPGQGYYEQYF. In DNA form, the CDR3 reads TGCGCCAGCAGACTGCCGGGACAGGGCTACTACGAGCAGTACTTC.

Only a few counts were recorded for this clone. V and J are TRBV2 and TRBJ2-7; 9 bases map to TRBD1. V was clipped by 4 bases and J by 4 bases; unmatched bases: 8. Germline CDR1 reads SNHLY; CDR2 reads FYNNEI. The CDR3 totals 15 residues. This CDR3 reads CASSVVGTGSYEQYF. CDR3 DNA sequence: TGTGCCAGCAGTGTGGTAGGGACAGGGAGTTACGAGCAGTACTTC.

The V call is TRBV18, the J call TRBJ2-5, with 7 positions matching TRBD1. The length of the CDR3 is 13 residues. CDR1 and CDR2 (germline): KGHSH, LQKENI. Trimming removed 3 bases from V and 5 bases from J; junction bases left unmatched: 3. The CDR3 nucleotides are TGTGCCAGCTCACCTACAGGGGAGGAGACCCAGTACTTC. This translates into CASSPTGEETQYF.

The chain employs TRBV23-1 and TRBJ2-5; maybe TRBD2 (6 bases). TRBV23-1 carries the ORF label, with uncertain function. This CDR3 contains 14 residues. V lost 6 bases and J 4 bases, leaving 15 bases between the germline ends. CDR3 bases: TGCGCCAGCAGATCGGGGGATCCAAGAGAGACCCAGTACTTC. It codes for CASRSGDPRETQYF.

The chain joins TRBV29-1 to TRBJ2-3, with TRBD1 as a possible D gene (5 bases). Germline loops: CDR1 SQVTM, CDR2 ANQGSEA. CDR3 size: 12 residues. V lost 4 bases and J 5 bases, leaving 10 bases between the germline ends. In DNA, the CDR3 is TGCAGCGTTGCCTTCGACAGAGATACGCAGTATTTT. This sequence encodes CSVAFDRDTQYF.

V gene TRBV7-8 combines with J gene TRBJ1-3; a weak D match, TRBD1 (6 bases). From germline, CDR1 is SGHVS and CDR2 FQNEAQ. Trimming took off 2 bases at V and 4 bases at J, with 9 bases between the two ends. There are 14 residues in the CDR3. The CDR3 DNA reads TGTGCCAGCAGCTTAAGGGGGAAGGGAAACACCATATATTTT. Its protein is CASSLRGKGNTIYF. Full variable domain (outside the CDR3, taken from reference TRBV7-8 and TRBJ1-3): GAGVSQSPRYKVAKRGQDVALRCDPISGHVSLFWYQQALGQGPEFLTYFQNEAQLDKSGLPSDRFFAERPEGSVSTLKIQRTQQEDSAVYLCASSLRGKGNTIYFGEGSWLTVV.

The chain carries TRBV19 and TRBJ2-7; no definite D call. The CDR3 spans 13 residues. The germline V gene has CDR1 LNHDA and CDR2 SQIVND (reference sequence). Trimming stripped 3 bases from V and 0 bases from J, with 6 bases between. CDR3 amino acids: CASSIGLSYEQYF. The CDR3 bases are TGTGCCAGTAGTATCGGTCTCTCCTACGAGCAGTACTTC.

The V call is TRBV18, the J call TRBJ2-3, with unresolved D. V lost 3 bases, J lost 1 base, and 11 bases lay in between. The germline V gene has CDR1 KGHSH and CDR2 LQKENI. This CDR3 is built from 15 residues. CDR3 DNA sequence: TGTGCCAGCTCACCGAATAGCTTCGGCACAGATACGCAGTATTTT. Its translation is CASSPNSFGTDTQYF.

The chain combines TRBV29-1 with TRBJ2-1; 8 positions match TRBD2. CDR3 length: 15 amino acids. The germline gives CDR1 SQVTM, CDR2 ANQGSEA. V lost 0 bases, J lost 5 bases, and 6 bases stayed unmatched. The CDR3 DNA follows: TGCAGCGTTGAAGAGTGGACTAGCTTGGACAATGAGCAGTTCTTC. Protein: CSVEEWTSLDNEQFF.